This T cell receptor beta chain was sequenced for a study of CD8 T cells in ankylosing spondylitis. TCRdb reprocessed the 5' RACE reads with MiXCR, giving one entry per CDR3 protein. The sample has approximately 290,000 distinct CDR3 sequences; 20% to 25% are singletons. Trimming cost V 6 bases and J 0 bases; bases outside gene matches: 5. Germline V CDR1 and CDR2: DFQATT, SNEGSKA (reference sequence). The CDR3 loop spans 14 amino acids. Sequencing was carried out using blood, either unsorted or a sorted T cell fraction (not recorded which). This receptor was identified in a female donor with ankylosing spondylitis or in good health (not recorded which). The chain employs TRBV20-1 and TRBJ2-1, with TRBD2 matching over 7 bases. The CDR3 region has the DNA TGCAGTGCCCCGGGGGGAAGCTCCTACAATGAGCAGTTCTTC. Translation gives CSAPGGSSYNEQFF.